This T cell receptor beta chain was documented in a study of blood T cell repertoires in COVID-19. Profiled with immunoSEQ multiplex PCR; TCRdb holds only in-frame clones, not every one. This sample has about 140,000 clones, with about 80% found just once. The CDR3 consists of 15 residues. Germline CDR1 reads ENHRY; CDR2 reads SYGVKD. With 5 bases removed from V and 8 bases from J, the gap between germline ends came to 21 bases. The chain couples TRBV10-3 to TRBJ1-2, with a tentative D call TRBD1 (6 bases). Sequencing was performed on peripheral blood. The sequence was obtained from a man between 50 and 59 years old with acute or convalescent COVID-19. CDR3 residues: CAISNPGGAFEGYTF. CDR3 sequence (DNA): TGTGCCATCAGTAACCCGGGGGGGGCTTTTGAAGGCTACACCTTC.